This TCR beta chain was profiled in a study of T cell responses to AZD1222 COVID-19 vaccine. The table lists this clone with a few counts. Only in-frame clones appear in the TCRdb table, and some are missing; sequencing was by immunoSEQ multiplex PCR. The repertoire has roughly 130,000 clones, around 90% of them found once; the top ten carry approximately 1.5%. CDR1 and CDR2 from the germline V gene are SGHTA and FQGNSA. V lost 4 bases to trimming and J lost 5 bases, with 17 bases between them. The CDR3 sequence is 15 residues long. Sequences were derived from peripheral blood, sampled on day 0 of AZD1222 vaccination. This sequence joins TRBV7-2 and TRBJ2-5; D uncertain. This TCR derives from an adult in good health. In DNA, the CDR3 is TGTGCCAGCAGCTCCCAGAACGGATTGTGGGAGACCCAGTACTTC. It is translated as CASSSQNGLWETQYF. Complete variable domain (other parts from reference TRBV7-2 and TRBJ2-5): GAGVSQSPSNKVTEKGKDVELRCDPISGHTALYWYRQSLGQGLEFLIYFQGNSAPDKSGLPSDRFSAERTGGSVSTLTIQRTQQEDSAVYLCASSSQNGLWETQYFGPGTRLLVL.